This TCR beta chain was recovered during a study of T-cell memory formation after mild COVID-19. Regarding the study as a whole: Cross-reactive memory seemingly joined, as some responding clones were found in pre-infection memory.

The CDR3 sequence is 15 residues long. Trimming shortened V by 3 bases and J by 6 bases, and 14 bases separated the two germline ends. From germline, CDR1 is ENHRY and CDR2 SYGVKD. TCRdb re-called the 5' RACE reads with MiXCR, one entry per CDR3 protein. The profile covers some 130,000 distinct CDR3 sequences, with roughly 15% appearing a single time and roughly 13% taken by the ten largest. Regarding this clonotype: The antigen remains unidentified.

The chain carries TRBV10-3 and TRBJ1-4; possible D gene TRBD1, 5 bases. The receptor was derived from an adult woman who had mild COVID-19 (a few samples of this study predate the infection). Cell type and time point are not known. The specimen sequenced was PBMCs or a T cell subset sorted from them (not recorded which). The CDR3 DNA is TGTGCCATCAGTGACCCGGGGCCGATCCATGAAAAACTGTTTTTT. Translating gives CAISDPGPIHEKLFF.